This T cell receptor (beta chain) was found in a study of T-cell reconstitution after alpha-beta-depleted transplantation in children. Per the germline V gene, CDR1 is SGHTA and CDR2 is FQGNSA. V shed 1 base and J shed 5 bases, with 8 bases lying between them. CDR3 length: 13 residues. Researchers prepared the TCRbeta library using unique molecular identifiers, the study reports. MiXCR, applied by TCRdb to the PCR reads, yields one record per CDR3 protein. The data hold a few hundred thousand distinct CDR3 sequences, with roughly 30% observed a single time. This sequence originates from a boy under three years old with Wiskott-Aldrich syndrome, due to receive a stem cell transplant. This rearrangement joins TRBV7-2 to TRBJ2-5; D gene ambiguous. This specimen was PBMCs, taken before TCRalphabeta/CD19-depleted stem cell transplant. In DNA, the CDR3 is TGTGCCAGCAGCTTAGATCTCTGGGAGACCCAGTACTTC. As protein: CASSLDLWETQYF.